This TCR beta chain was sequenced for a study of cytomegalovirus exposure and HLA in healthy donors. Across the study: A later analysis reported the 130 or so validation repertoires used the same platform as the 550 to 700 first-cohort repertoires. Study-wide points: First-cohort TCR clusters were later found to tend to co-occur in the 120 or so validation repertoires. Cytomegalovirus association was listed for 164 TCR beta chains.

The study drew the donors from its approximately 120-subject validation cohort, separate from the roughly 700-subject first cohort. Libraries were prepared by immunoSEQ multiplex PCR; TCRdb keeps only in-frame clonotypes and omits some of them. Of tens of thousands of clones listed, 93% are singletons. Concerning this clone: Antigen unknown.

V was pared by 6 bases and J by 1 base, with 13 bases between. The CDR3 has 15 residues. Germline CDR1 is MNHNS and CDR2 is SASEGT. What was sequenced was PBMCs. The genes are TRBV6-1 and TRBJ1-5, with D perhaps matching TRBD1 (5 bases). The receptor was isolated from a woman aged 25 to 39 in good health and CMV-seronegative. CDR3 in amino acids: CASRGMQGSNQPQHF. The CDR3 DNA is TGTGCCAGCAGGGGGATGCAGGGAAGCAATCAGCCCCAGCATTTT.